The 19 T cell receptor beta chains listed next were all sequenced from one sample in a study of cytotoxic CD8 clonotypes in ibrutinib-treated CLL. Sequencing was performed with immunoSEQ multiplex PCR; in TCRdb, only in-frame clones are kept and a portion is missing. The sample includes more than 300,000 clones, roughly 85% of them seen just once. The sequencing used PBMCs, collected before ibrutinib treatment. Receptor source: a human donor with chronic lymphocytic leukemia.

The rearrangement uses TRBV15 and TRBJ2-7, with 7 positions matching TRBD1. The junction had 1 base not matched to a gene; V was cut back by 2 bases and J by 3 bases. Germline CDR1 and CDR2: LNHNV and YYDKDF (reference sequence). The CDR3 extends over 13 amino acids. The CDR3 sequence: CATSRNRGYEQYF. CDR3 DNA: TGTGCCACCAGCAGAAACAGGGGCTACGAGCAGTACTTC. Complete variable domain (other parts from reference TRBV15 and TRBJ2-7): DAMVIQNPRYQVTQFGKPVTLSCSQTLNHNVMYWYQQKSSQAPKLLFHYYDKDFNNEADTPDNFQSRRPNTSFCFLDIRSPGLGDTAMYLCATSRNRGYEQYFGPGTRLTVT.

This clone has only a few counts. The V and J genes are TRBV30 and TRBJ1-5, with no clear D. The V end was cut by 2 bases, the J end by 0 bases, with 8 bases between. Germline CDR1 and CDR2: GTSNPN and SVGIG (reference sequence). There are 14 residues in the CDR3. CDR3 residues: CAWSTVGSNQPQHF. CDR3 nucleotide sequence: TGTGCCTGGAGTACGGTGGGTAGCAATCAGCCCCAGCATTTT.

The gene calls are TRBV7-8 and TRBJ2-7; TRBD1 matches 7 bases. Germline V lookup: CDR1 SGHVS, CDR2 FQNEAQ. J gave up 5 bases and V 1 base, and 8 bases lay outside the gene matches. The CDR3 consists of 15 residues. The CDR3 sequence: CASSLVGGAIDEQYF. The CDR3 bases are TGTGCCAGCAGCTTAGTAGGGGGCGCTATCGACGAGCAGTACTTC.

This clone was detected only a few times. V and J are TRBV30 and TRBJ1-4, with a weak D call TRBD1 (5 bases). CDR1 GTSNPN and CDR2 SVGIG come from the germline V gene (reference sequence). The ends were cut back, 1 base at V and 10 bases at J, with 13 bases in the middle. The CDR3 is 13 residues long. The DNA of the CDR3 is TGTGCCTGGAGTGAGGGGCAGCTCGGAAAACTGTTTTTT. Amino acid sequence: CAWSEGQLGKLFF.

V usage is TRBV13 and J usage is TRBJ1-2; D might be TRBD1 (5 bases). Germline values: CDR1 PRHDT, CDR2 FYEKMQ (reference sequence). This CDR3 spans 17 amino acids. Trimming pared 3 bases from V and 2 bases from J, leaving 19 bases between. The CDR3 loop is CASSFSPGPQSNYGYTF. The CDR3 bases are TGTGCCAGCAGCTTTTCTCCGGGACCCCAGAGCAACTATGGCTACACCTTC.

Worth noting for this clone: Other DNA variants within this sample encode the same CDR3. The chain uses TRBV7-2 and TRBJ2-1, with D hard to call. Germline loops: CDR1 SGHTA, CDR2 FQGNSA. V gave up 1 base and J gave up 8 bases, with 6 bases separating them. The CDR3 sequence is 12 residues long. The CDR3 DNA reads TGTGCCAGCAGCTTAGATTGGGATGAGCAGTTCTTC. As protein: CASSLDWDEQFF.

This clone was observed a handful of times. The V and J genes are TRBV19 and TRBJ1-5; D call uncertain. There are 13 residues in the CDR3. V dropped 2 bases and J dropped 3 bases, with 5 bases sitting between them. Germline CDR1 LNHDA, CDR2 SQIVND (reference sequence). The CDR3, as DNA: TGTGCCAGTAGTATAAGGGACAATCAGCCCCAGCATTTT. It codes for CASSIRDNQPQHF.

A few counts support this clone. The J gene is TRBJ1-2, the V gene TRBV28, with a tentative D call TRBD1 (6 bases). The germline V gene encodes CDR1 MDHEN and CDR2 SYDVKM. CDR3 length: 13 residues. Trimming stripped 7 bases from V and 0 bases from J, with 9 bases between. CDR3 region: CASTRTANYGYTF. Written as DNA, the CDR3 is TGTGCCAGCACAAGGACAGCTAACTATGGCTACACCTTC.

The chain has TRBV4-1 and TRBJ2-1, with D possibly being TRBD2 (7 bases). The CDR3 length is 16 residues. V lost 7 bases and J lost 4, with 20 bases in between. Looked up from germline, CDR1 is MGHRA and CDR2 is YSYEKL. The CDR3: CASTPVPGGAYNEQFF. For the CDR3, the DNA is TGCGCCAGCACCCCCGTCCCTGGGGGGGCTTACAATGAGCAGTTCTTC.

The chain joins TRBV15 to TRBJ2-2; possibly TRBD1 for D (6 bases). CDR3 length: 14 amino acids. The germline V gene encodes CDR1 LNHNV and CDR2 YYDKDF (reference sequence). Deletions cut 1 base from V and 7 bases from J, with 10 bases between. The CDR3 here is CATSRGQAYGELFF. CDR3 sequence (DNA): TGTGCCACCAGCAGAGGACAGGCTTACGGGGAGCTGTTTTTT.

The CDR3 coding sequence is TGTGCCAGCTCACCACCGTCTAGGGGGGGAAGAGAGACCCAGTACTTC. Translating gives CASSPPSRGGRETQYF. The V gene is TRBV18, the J gene TRBJ2-5; D might be TRBD2 (7 bases). V shed 0 bases and J shed 4 bases, with 15 bases lying between them. The germline V gene encodes CDR1 KGHSH and CDR2 LQKENI. The CDR3 has 16 amino acids.

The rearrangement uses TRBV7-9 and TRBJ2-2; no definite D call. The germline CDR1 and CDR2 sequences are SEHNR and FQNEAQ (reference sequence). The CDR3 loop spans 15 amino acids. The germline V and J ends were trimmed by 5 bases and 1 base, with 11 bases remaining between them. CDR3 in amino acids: CASSAPGMNTGELFF. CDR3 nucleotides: TGTGCCAGCAGCGCCCCCGGTATGAACACCGGGGAGCTGTTTTTT. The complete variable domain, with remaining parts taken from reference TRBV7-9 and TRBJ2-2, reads DTGVSQNPRHKITKRGQNVTFRCDPISEHNRLYWYRQTLGQGPEFLTYFQNEAQLEKSRLLSDRFSAERPKGSFSTLEIQRTEQGDSAMYLCASSAPGMNTGELFFGEGSRLTVL.

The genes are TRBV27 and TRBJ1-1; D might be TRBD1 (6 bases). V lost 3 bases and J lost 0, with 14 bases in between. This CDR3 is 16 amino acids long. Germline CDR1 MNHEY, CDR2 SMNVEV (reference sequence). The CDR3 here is CASSFLGGRMNTEAFF. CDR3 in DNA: TGTGCCAGCAGTTTCCTAGGGGGAAGAATGAACACTGAAGCTTTCTTT.

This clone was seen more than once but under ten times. The DNA of the CDR3 is TGCGCCAGCAGCTTCGGGACTAGCAAGACCTACGAGCAGTACTTC. Protein: CASSFGTSKTYEQYF. This rearrangement joins TRBV5-1 to TRBJ2-7, with 9 bases matching TRBD2. Germline-derived CDR1 and CDR2 are SGHRS and YFSETQ. Germline trimming cut 2 bases from V and 2 bases from J; bases unmatched to any gene: 5. The CDR3 covers 15 residues.

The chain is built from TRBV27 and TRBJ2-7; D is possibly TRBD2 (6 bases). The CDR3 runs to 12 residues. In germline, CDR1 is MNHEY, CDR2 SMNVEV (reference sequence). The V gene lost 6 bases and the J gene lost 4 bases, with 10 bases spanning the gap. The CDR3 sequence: CASRTGLYEQYF. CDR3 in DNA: TGTGCCAGCAGGACGGGACTTTACGAGCAGTACTTC.

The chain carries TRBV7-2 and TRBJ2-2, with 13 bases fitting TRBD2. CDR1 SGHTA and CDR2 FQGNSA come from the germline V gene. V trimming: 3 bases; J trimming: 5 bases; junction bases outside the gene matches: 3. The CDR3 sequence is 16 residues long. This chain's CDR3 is CASSFGTSGNTGELFF. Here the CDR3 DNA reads TGTGCCAGCAGCTTCGGGACTAGCGGGAATACCGGGGAGCTGTTTTTT.

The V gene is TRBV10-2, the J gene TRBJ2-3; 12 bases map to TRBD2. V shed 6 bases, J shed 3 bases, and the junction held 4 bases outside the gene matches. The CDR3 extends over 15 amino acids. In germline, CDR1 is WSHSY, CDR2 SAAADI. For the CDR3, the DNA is TGCGCCAGCAGATCCGGGACTAGCGGGACAGATACGCAGTATTTT. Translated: CASRSGTSGTDTQYF.

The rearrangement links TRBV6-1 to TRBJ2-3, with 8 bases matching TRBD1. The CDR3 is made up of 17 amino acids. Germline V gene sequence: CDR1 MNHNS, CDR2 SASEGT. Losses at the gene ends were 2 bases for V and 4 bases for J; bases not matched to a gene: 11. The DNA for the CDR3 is TGTGCCAGCAGTGAACTGCCCGGGACAGGAGGCGCAGATACGCAGTATTTT. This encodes CASSELPGTGGADTQYF.

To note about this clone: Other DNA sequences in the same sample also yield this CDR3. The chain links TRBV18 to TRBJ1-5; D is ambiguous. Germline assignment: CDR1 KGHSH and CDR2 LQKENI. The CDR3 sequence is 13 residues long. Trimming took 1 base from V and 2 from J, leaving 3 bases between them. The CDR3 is CASSPQGNQPQHF. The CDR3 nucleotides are TGTGCCAGCTCACCACAGGGCAATCAGCCCCAGCATTTT.